Listed below are T cell receptor beta chains from one sample, sequenced in a study of Ad26.COV2.S vaccination and SARS-CoV-2 variants. TCRdb's table, derived via immunoSEQ multiplex PCR, lists solely in-frame clones and lacks some. Of roughly 500,000 clones listed, around nine tenths were seen once; the top ten hold roughly 13%. Sequencing used peripheral blood, obtained in a trial of Ad26.COV2.S vaccine versus placebo. The receptors were gathered from a person between 18 and 65 years old who received the Ad26.COV2.S COVID-19 vaccine or a placebo. Both conserved end residues are part of each CDR3. D genes are given only for firm matches. Clone size is shown for a subset of rows, as once, few, many or a class of expanded clone.

size: -
V: TRBV6-1
D: -
length: 17
J: TRBJ1-1
CDR3: CASSESRGGFSRTEAFF
DNA: TGTGCCAGCAGTGAATCCCGGGGAGGCTTTTCCCGCACTGAAGCTTTCTTT

size: -
V: TRBV13
D: -
length: 15
J: TRBJ2-5
CDR3: CASSLGFGLQETQYF
DNA: TGTGCCAGCAGCTTAGGCTTCGGTCTTCAGGAGACCCAGTACTTC

size: -
V: TRBV4-3
D: -
length: 15
J: TRBJ2-2
CDR3: CASSQEGRWTGELFF
DNA: TGCGCCAGCAGCCAAGAAGGCAGGTGGACCGGGGAGCTGTTTTTT

size: -
V: TRBV9
D: -
length: 12
J: TRBJ2-3
CDR3: CASSGEGDTQYF
DNA: TGTGCCAGCAGCGGCGAGGGAGATACGCAGTATTTT

size: -
V: TRBV11-2
D: -
length: 15
J: TRBJ2-3
CDR3: CASSFRTGEKDTQYF
DNA: TGTGCCAGCAGCTTTCGTACGGGAGAGAAGGATACGCAGTATTTT

size: -
V: TRBV24-1
D: -
length: 15
J: TRBJ2-3
CDR3: CATSRHSSAADTQYF
DNA: TGTGCCACCAGTCGACACTCCTCGGCCGCAGATACGCAGTATTTT

size: -
V: TRBV5-1
D: -
length: 13
J: TRBJ2-5
CDR3: CASSLWWTETQYF
DNA: TGCGCCAGCAGCTTGTGGTGGACCGAGACCCAGTACTTC

size: -
V: TRBV29-1
D: TRBD2
length: 14
J: TRBJ2-5
CDR3: CSVGPAGVGETQYF
DNA: TGCAGCGTTGGGCCAGCGGGAGTGGGAGAGACCCAGTACTTC

size: -
V: TRBV19
D: TRBD1
length: 11
J: TRBJ2-7
CDR3: CARQGEYEQYF
DNA: TGTGCCAGGCAGGGGGAGTACGAGCAGTACTTC

size: -
V: TRBV7-2
D: TRBD1
length: 15
J: TRBJ1-2
CDR3: CASSLGQGPLYGYTF
DNA: TGTGCCAGCAGCTTAGGACAGGGGCCCCTCTATGGCTACACCTTC

size: -
V: TRBV19
D: TRBD2
length: 17
J: TRBJ2-2
CDR3: CASSHGAQRAGAGELFF
DNA: TGTGCCAGTAGCCACGGGGCGCAACGGGCGGGGGCCGGGGAGCTGTTTTTT

size: -
V: TRBV28
D: TRBD2
length: 16
J: TRBJ2-1
CDR3: CASRPPGTSGSHEQFF
DNA: TGTGCCAGCAGACCTCCCGGGACTAGCGGGAGTCATGAGCAGTTCTTC

size: few
V: TRBV2
D: -
length: 14
J: TRBJ1-5
CDR3: CASSEVVVNQPQHF
DNA: TGTGCCAGCAGTGAAGTAGTCGTCAATCAGCCCCAGCATTTT

size: -
V: TRBV10-2
D: -
length: 14
J: TRBJ2-7
CDR3: CASSESKEARGQYF
DNA: TGCGCCAGCAGTGAGTCGAAGGAGGCACGGGGGCAGTACTTC

size: -
V: TRBV11-3
D: TRBD1
length: 13
J: TRBJ1-2
CDR3: CASSRRQGNSYTF
DNA: TGTGCCAGCAGTCGACGACAGGGGAATAGCTACACCTTC

size: -
V: TRBV5-1
D: -
length: 15
J: TRBJ2-7
CDR3: CASSATTGGSYEQYF
DNA: TGCGCCAGCAGCGCAACGACAGGAGGCTCCTACGAGCAGTACTTC

size: -
V: TRBV19
D: -
length: 15
J: TRBJ1-3
CDR3: CASSRLTSSGNTIYF
DNA: TGTGCCAGTAGTAGACTGACATCCTCTGGAAACACCATATATTTT

size: -
V: TRBV10-3
D: -
length: 13
J: TRBJ2-1
CDR3: CAISEGRYNEQFF
DNA: TGTGCCATCAGTGAGGGTAGGTACAATGAGCAGTTCTTC

size: -
V: TRBV7-2
D: -
length: 14
J: TRBJ1-1
CDR3: CASSFMDLPGEAFF
DNA: TGTGCCAGCAGCTTCATGGACCTTCCGGGGGAGGCTTTCTTT

size: -
V: TRBV7-9
D: -
length: 14
J: TRBJ2-7
CDR3: CASSRGAPEYEQYF
DNA: TGTGCCAGCAGCAGGGGGGCCCCGGAGTACGAGCAGTACTTC

size: -
V: TRBV25-1
D: -
length: 14
J: TRBJ1-1
CDR3: CASSEWGQNTEAFF
DNA: TGTGCCAGCAGTGAATGGGGACAGAACACTGAAGCTTTCTTT

size: -
V: TRBV7-9
D: -
length: 13
J: TRBJ1-6
CDR3: CASSLSADSPLHF
DNA: TGTGCCAGCAGCTTGTCAGCGGATTCACCCCTCCACTTT

size: -
V: TRBV5-1
D: TRBD1
length: 15
J: TRBJ1-1
CDR3: CASSRTTGANTEAFF
DNA: TGCGCCAGCAGTCGGACGACAGGGGCGAACACTGAAGCTTTCTTT

size: -
V: TRBV30
D: -
length: 14
J: TRBJ1-4
CDR3: CAWSRSATNEKLFF
DNA: TGTGCCTGGAGTAGGAGTGCAACTAATGAAAAACTGTTTTTT

size: -
V: TRBV2
D: -
length: 16
J: TRBJ2-1
CDR3: CASSEAQGGLLNEQFF
DNA: TGTGCCAGCAGTGAAGCCCAGGGGGGACTACTCAATGAGCAGTTCTTC

size: -
V: TRBV9
D: -
length: 13
J: TRBJ2-1
CDR3: CASSVGNSMKQFF
DNA: TGTGCCAGCAGCGTAGGGAACTCAATGAAGCAGTTCTTC

size: -
V: TRBV9
D: -
length: 15
J: TRBJ2-7
CDR3: CASSASGTGVYEQYF
DNA: TGTGCCAGCAGCGCATCCGGGACCGGAGTCTACGAGCAGTACTTC

size: -
V: TRBV19
D: TRBD1
length: 14
J: TRBJ1-1
CDR3: CATTRDRGNTEAFF
DNA: TGTGCCACCACCCGAGACAGGGGGAATACTGAAGCTTTCTTT

size: -
V: TRBV2
D: -
length: 13
J: TRBJ2-3
CDR3: CASSEGLKDTQYF
DNA: TGTGCCAGCAGCGAAGGACTCAAAGATACGCAGTATTTT

size: -
V: TRBV5-1
D: TRBD1
length: 16
J: TRBJ2-5
CDR3: CASSRGTGRGEETQYF
DNA: TGCGCCAGCAGCCGTGGGACAGGTCGGGGAGAAGAGACCCAGTACTTC

size: -
V: TRBV15
D: TRBD1
length: 15
J: TRBJ2-7
CDR3: CATSREPRGSYEQYF
DNA: TGTGCCACCAGCAGAGAGCCCAGGGGGTCCTACGAGCAGTACTTC

size: -
V: TRBV4-3
D: TRBD2
length: 16
J: TRBJ2-5
CDR3: CASSQSSGRSGETQYF
DNA: TGCGCCAGCAGCCAGAGTAGCGGGAGAAGCGGTGAGACCCAGTACTTC

size: large
V: TRBV2
D: -
length: 11
J: TRBJ1-1
CDR3: CASRQWTEAFF
DNA: TGTGCCAGCCGACAGTGGACTGAAGCTTTCTTT

size: -
V: TRBV12-3/TRBV12-4
D: -
length: 12
J: TRBJ2-7
CDR3: CASTDNSYEQYF
DNA: TGTGCCAGCACGGACAACTCCTACGAGCAGTACTTC

size: -
V: TRBV20-1
D: -
length: 11
J: TRBJ1-2
CDR3: CSARTRIRNTF
DNA: TGCAGTGCTAGGACGAGAATAAGGAACACCTTC

size: -
V: TRBV7-8
D: -
length: 14
J: TRBJ1-1
CDR3: CASSLARGASQAFF
DNA: TGTGCCAGCAGCTTAGCCCGCGGGGCCTCGCAAGCTTTCTTT

size: -
V: TRBV19
D: -
length: 13
J: TRBJ2-1
CDR3: CASSRFADNEQFF
DNA: TGTGCCAGTAGTAGGTTCGCGGACAATGAGCAGTTCTTC

size: few
V: TRBV5-1
D: TRBD1
length: 14
J: TRBJ2-1
CDR3: CASSFTTGVDEQFF
DNA: TGCGCCAGCAGCTTCACCACAGGGGTAGATGAGCAGTTCTTC

size: -
V: TRBV7-2
D: -
length: 15
J: TRBJ2-1
CDR3: CASSLGQVTYNEQFF
DNA: TGTGCCAGCAGCTTAGGCCAGGTTACCTACAATGAGCAGTTCTTC

size: -
V: TRBV7-6
D: TRBD1
length: 18
J: TRBJ2-5
CDR3: CASSSAPGQGSYQETQYF
DNA: TGTGCCAGCAGCTCCGCCCCGGGACAGGGGTCGTACCAAGAGACCCAGTACTTC

size: few
V: TRBV6-6
D: -
length: 15
J: TRBJ1-3
CDR3: CASSQTPAPGNTIYF
DNA: TGTGCCAGCAGCCAGACACCCGCGCCTGGAAACACCATATATTTT

size: -
V: TRBV5-4
D: -
length: 14
J: TRBJ2-7
CDR3: CASSLSGPTYEQYF
DNA: TGTGCCAGCAGCTTGAGCGGGCCCACCTACGAGCAGTACTTC

size: -
V: TRBV30
D: TRBD2
length: 13
J: TRBJ2-7
CDR3: CASIGRGRYEQYF
DNA: TGTGCCTCCATCGGGAGGGGTCGATACGAGCAGTACTTC

size: -
V: TRBV6-2/TRBV6-3
D: -
length: 13
J: TRBJ2-3
CDR3: CASSYGAGDTQYF
DNA: TGTGCCAGCAGTTATGGTGCGGGCGATACGCAGTATTTT

size: -
V: TRBV12-3/TRBV12-4
D: -
length: 13
J: TRBJ1-5
CDR3: CASRTTGNQPQHF
DNA: TGTGCCAGCAGAACCACAGGGAATCAGCCCCAGCATTTT

size: -
V: TRBV30
D: -
length: 12
J: TRBJ1-2
CDR3: CAWSVRGDGYTF
DNA: TGTGCCTGGAGTGTAAGGGGGGACGGCTACACCTTC

size: -
V: TRBV29-1
D: -
length: 13
J: TRBJ2-1
CDR3: CSVEGYRDNEQFF
DNA: TGCAGCGTTGAAGGATATCGGGACAATGAGCAGTTCTTC

size: -
V: TRBV9
D: TRBD2
length: 15
J: TRBJ2-5
CDR3: CASSVVAGEVETQYF
DNA: TGTGCCAGCAGCGTAGTTGCGGGAGAGGTTGAGACCCAGTACTTC

size: -
V: TRBV11-2
D: -
length: 13
J: TRBJ2-1
CDR3: CASSATTNNEQFF
DNA: TGTGCCAGCAGCGCAACAACTAACAATGAGCAGTTCTTC

size: -
V: TRBV30
D: -
length: 16
J: TRBJ1-1
CDR3: CAWSAPSPGFNTEAFF
DNA: TGTGCCTGGAGCGCGCCTAGCCCGGGGTTTAACACTGAAGCTTTCTTT

size: -
V: TRBV9
D: TRBD1
length: 18
J: TRBJ1-4
CDR3: CASSAKDQTGTLGEKLFF
DNA: TGTGCCAGCAGCGCTAAAGATCAGACAGGGACCCTCGGTGAAAAACTGTTTTTT

size: -
V: TRBV28
D: -
length: 15
J: TRBJ1-5
CDR3: CASSLQGGGNQPQHF
DNA: TGTGCCAGCAGTCTACAGGGCGGGGGCAATCAGCCCCAGCATTTT